This T cell receptor beta chain stems from a study of vaccination and CD4 T cells after COVID-19. The CDR3 spans 16 residues. Germline V CDR1 and CDR2: MNHEY, SVGEGT. Germline trimming cut 6 bases from V and 1 base from J; bases unmatched to any gene: 8. As to this clonotype: The antigen is undetermined.

The treatment is: approximately 9-day PBMC culture with coronavirus spike peptide pools or control peptides (ViraFEST assay). Sequenced with the Oncomine TCR Beta short-read assay was DNA taken from cultured CD4+ T cells. TCRdb passed the PCR reads through MiXCR, listing each CDR3 protein once. In the table there are about 17,000 distinct CDR3 sequences, 55% to 65% of which are singletons. Sample: CD4+ T cells from blood, cultured in vitro, taken after SARS-CoV-2 vaccination. The chain is built from TRBV6-2 or TRBV6-3 and TRBJ1-5; 8 bases are shared with TRBD1. The receptor comes from a human donor who had recovered from COVID-19. In DNA, the CDR3 is TGTGCCAGCAGACGCACAGGGGGTCGGAGCAATCAGCCCCAGCATTTT. It translates to CASRRTGGRSNQPQHF.